This T cell receptor beta chain appears in the sequencing data of a study of post-analysis software for immune sequencing data. With regard to this clonotype: Its antigen is not identified.

Unique molecular identifiers tagged the TCR beta cDNA libraries. Some 500,000 cDNA molecules came from around 1 to 9.1 million T cells. MiXCR, run by TCRdb on the PCR reads, gives a single entry per CDR3 protein. The sample records about 680,000 distinct CDR3 sequences, around 64% being singletons. The CDR3 is 17 amino acids. Germline V lookup: CDR1 SGHAT, CDR2 FQNNGV. V was pared by 4 bases and J by 1 base, with 10 bases of the junction left unmatched. Points from the study as a whole: Five or six TRBV segments were significantly more frequent in patients than in controls. TRBV5-6, TRBV5-1 and TRBV20-1 were among these segments.

The sample comprised blood. V is TRBV11-2 and J is TRBJ2-1, with 7 bases that match TRBD1. This clonotype was obtained from a girl aged 2-15 years with multiple sclerosis. CDR3: CASSSSGTALSYNEQFF. Written as DNA, the CDR3 is TGTGCCAGCAGCTCCTCTGGGACAGCTTTATCCTACAATGAGCAGTTCTTC.